The 21 T cell receptor beta chains in this list originate from one sample, sequenced in a study of T cell responses to AZD1222 COVID-19 vaccine. The data were produced by immunoSEQ multiplex PCR, yet TCRdb's version contains in-frame clones alone and is incomplete. The table shows approximately 270,000 clones, with 90% to 95% occurring only once. Sample: peripheral blood, taken 28 days after the second AZD1222 dose. The receptor source for this set is an adult who received the AZD1222 COVID-19 vaccine.

This sequence joins TRBV7-2 and TRBJ1-4, with 7 bases that match TRBD1. The CDR3 sequence is 15 residues long. CDR1 is SGHTA, CDR2 FQGNSA, per germline. V dropped 6 bases and J dropped 5; count of bases not matched to a gene: 9. CDR3 protein: CASRRGGQTNEKLFF. CDR3 bases: TGTGCCAGCAGGAGGGGGGGACAGACAAATGAAAAACTGTTTTTT.

This chain uses TRBV6-1 with TRBJ2-1; maybe TRBD2 (5 bases). Germline CDR1 and CDR2: MNHNS and SASEGT. The length of the CDR3 is 14 residues. V dropped 0 bases and J dropped 4 bases, with 7 bases sitting between them. The CDR3 sequence: CASSEARGYNEQFF. CDR3 DNA sequence: TGTGCCAGCAGTGAAGCTCGGGGATACAATGAGCAGTTCTTC.

The chain joins TRBV25-1 to TRBJ2-7; TRBD1 matches 8 bases. V trimming: 0 bases; J trimming: 1 base; junction bases outside the gene matches: 5. Germline CDR1 is MGHDK and CDR2 is SYGVNS. This CDR3 contains 16 residues. The CDR3 nucleotides are TGTGCCAGCAGTGAATACGCACAGGGGGGATCCTACGAGCAGTACTTC. Translating gives CASSEYAQGGSYEQYF.

This chain connects TRBV20-1 to TRBJ2-7; 13 nucleotides match TRBD2. The CDR3 spans 14 residues. With 3 bases clipped from V and 3 bases from J, the junction kept 2 bases outside the gene matches. Germline V gene sequence: CDR1 DFQATT, CDR2 SNEGSKA (reference sequence). DNA for the CDR3: TGCAGTGCTAGTGGACTAGCGGGGGTCTACGAGCAGTACTTC. This gives the protein CSASGLAGVYEQYF.

The chain recombines TRBV19 with TRBJ1-1; D gene unclear. The CDR3 sequence is 13 residues long. CDR1 is LNHDA and CDR2 is SQIVND in the germline V gene (reference sequence). Trimming stripped 11 bases from V and 0 bases from J, with 13 bases between. The CDR3 reads CAGSTALNTEAFF. The CDR3 coding sequence is TGTGCCGGAAGTACCGCTCTGAACACTGAAGCTTTCTTT.

CDR3 sequence (DNA): TGTGCCAGCAGTTCGGGGACTAGCGGGTTCTACGAGCAGTACTTC. Protein product: CASSSGTSGFYEQYF. This chain joins TRBV6-5 and TRBJ2-7, with 12 bases identical to TRBD2. V lost 4 bases to trimming and J lost 3 bases; unmatched junction nucleotides: 4. CDR1 and CDR2 from the germline V gene are MNHEY and SVGAGI. The length of the CDR3 is 15 residues.

This chain connects TRBV6-5 to TRBJ1-2; D is undetermined. This CDR3 spans 11 amino acids. Deletions cut 8 bases from V and 4 bases from J, with 8 bases between. Germline V CDR1 and CDR2: MNHEY, SVGAGI. The CDR3 nucleotides read TGTGCCAGCGGTACGAGCTATGGCTACACCTTC. Its protein is CASGTSYGYTF.

V is TRBV4-3 and J is TRBJ2-1; 7 nucleotides align to TRBD2. Looked up from germline, CDR1 is LGHNA and CDR2 is YSLEER. V shed 3 bases and J 1 base; nucleotides not matched to a gene: 3. This CDR3 region has 15 residues. The CDR3 region has the DNA TGCGCCAGCAGCCAGAGCGGGGATTCCTACAATGAGCAGTTCTTC. Translating it yields CASSQSGDSYNEQFF.

The chain joins TRBV7-8 to TRBJ2-5, with a weak D call TRBD2 (6 bases). The CDR3 loop spans 15 amino acids. V was clipped by 5 bases and J by 0 bases, with 13 bases between them. The germline V gene has CDR1 SGHVS and CDR2 FQNEAQ. CDR3 sequence: CASSGGVGYQETQYF. The CDR3, as DNA: TGTGCCAGCAGCGGAGGGGTAGGGTACCAAGAGACCCAGTACTTC.

The genes are TRBV5-1 and TRBJ1-1; 9 bases are shared with TRBD1. This CDR3 contains 17 residues. The junction had 13 bases not matched to a gene; V was cut back by 4 bases and J by 3 bases. Looked up from germline, CDR1 is SGHRS and CDR2 is YFSETQ. This CDR3 is CASSHWDRDGADTEAFF. The CDR3 DNA reads as TGCGCCAGCAGCCATTGGGACAGGGATGGGGCGGACACTGAAGCTTTCTTT.

V gene TRBV7-2 combines with J gene TRBJ2-3; D remains unclear. The CDR3 extends over 13 amino acids. Between the trimmed V and J ends, which lost 11 bases and 0 bases, there was a span of 12 bases. Germline V gene data show CDR1 as SGHTA and CDR2 as FQGNSA. As DNA, the CDR3 is TGTGCCGGAAACACCTTAAGCACAGATACGCAGTATTTT. It codes for CAGNTLSTDTQYF.

The rearrangement uses TRBV5-6 and TRBJ2-5; D not resolved. V was pared by 1 base and J by 5 bases, with 9 bases between. In germline, CDR1 is SGHDT, CDR2 YYEEEE. The CDR3 is 13 residues long. CDR3 DNA sequence: TGTGCCAGCAGCTTGCTCGGGTTGGAGACCCAGTACTTC. Protein product: CASSLLGLETQYF.

The chain recombines TRBV19 with TRBJ1-2; D ambiguous. Trimming took off 5 bases at V and 4 bases at J, with 14 bases between the two ends. Germline CDR1 reads LNHDA; CDR2 reads SQIVND (reference sequence). The CDR3 has 14 amino acids. The CDR3 loop is CASSLNSILYGYTF. CDR3 in DNA: TGTGCCAGTAGTTTAAACAGCATACTCTATGGCTACACCTTC. Together with reference TRBV19 and TRBJ1-2, the CDR3 gives the full variable domain: DGGITQSPKYLFRKEGQNVTLSCEQNLNHDAMYWYRQDPGQGLRLIYYSQIVNDFQKGDIAEGYSVSREKKESFPLTVTSAQKNPTAFYLCASSLNSILYGYTFGSGTRLTVV.

V gene TRBV27 combines with J gene TRBJ2-3; 15 positions agree with TRBD2. In germline, CDR1 is MNHEY, CDR2 SMNVEV (reference sequence). This CDR3 contains 17 residues. V dropped 2 bases and J dropped 5; count of bases not matched to a gene: 5. The chain's CDR3 is CASSLRGTSGRLDTQYF. CDR3 bases: TGTGCCAGCAGTTTACGGGGGACTAGCGGGAGGTTAGATACGCAGTATTTT.

The J gene is TRBJ2-2, the V gene TRBV7-3; D not certain. The CDR3 totals 14 residues. Germline-derived CDR1 and CDR2 are SGHTA and FQGTGA. V shed 2 bases and J shed 3 bases, with 7 bases lying between them. The CDR3 reads CASSLATDTGELFF. The CDR3 DNA reads TGTGCCAGCAGCTTAGCGACTGACACCGGGGAGCTGTTTTTT.

The V gene is TRBV6-5, the J gene TRBJ2-7; D is perhaps TRBD2 (5 bases). Trimming left V 2 bases short and J 0 bases short, with 8 bases between. From germline, CDR1 is MNHEY and CDR2 SVGAGI. The CDR3 is 14 residues long. CDR3 protein: CASSYPEASYEQYF. The CDR3 region has the DNA TGTGCCAGCAGTTACCCGGAGGCCTCCTACGAGCAGTACTTC.

This chain connects TRBV28 to TRBJ1-3; D not resolved. CDR1 is MDHEN and CDR2 is SYDVKM in the germline V gene. The CDR3 has 12 residues. Trimming stripped 4 bases from V and 5 bases from J, with 6 bases between. The CDR3 protein is CASSWGRNTIYF. The CDR3, as DNA: TGTGCCAGCAGTTGGGGTCGAAACACCATATATTTT.

The chain uses TRBV11-1 and TRBJ2-7, with D possibly TRBD1 on 5 matching bases. The CDR3 consists of 13 residues. V was pared by 5 bases and J by 1 base, with 9 bases between. The V gene's germline CDR1 is SGHAT and CDR2 FQDESV (reference sequence). The CDR3 is CASSLTDSYEQYF. DNA for the CDR3: TGTGCCAGCAGCCTGACAGATTCCTACGAGCAGTACTTC.

J is TRBJ1-2 and V is TRBV11-1; D is undetermined. Germline lookup yields CDR1 SGHAT and CDR2 FQDESV (reference sequence). Trimming cost V 5 bases and J 6 bases, with 13 bases left between them. CDR3 length: 13 amino acids. DNA for the CDR3: TGTGCCAGCAGCCATGGACCGAAGGATGGCTACACCTTC. It encodes CASSHGPKDGYTF.

This chain joins TRBV28 and TRBJ1-4, with 8 bases that match TRBD1. The CDR3 consists of 16 residues. Germline V gene data show CDR1 as MDHEN and CDR2 as SYDVKM. The V and J ends lost 3 bases and 0 bases, in that order; junction bases with no gene match: 3. The CDR3 sequence: CASSLGTGATNEKLFF. CDR3 DNA: TGTGCCAGCAGTTTGGGGACAGGTGCAACTAATGAAAAACTGTTTTTT.

This clone was seen once. V is TRBV6-5 and J is TRBJ2-7; 10 bases fit TRBD1. Germline V gene data show CDR1 as MNHEY and CDR2 as SVGAGI. The CDR3 consists of 15 residues. The V gene end was trimmed by 0 bases and the J gene end by 4 bases; junction bases not matched to a gene: 3. The CDR3 loop is CASSYSGTGEYEQYF. CDR3 sequence (DNA): TGTGCCAGCAGTTACTCCGGGACAGGGGAATACGAGCAGTACTTC.